The 14 T cell receptor beta chains reported below all come from one sample, sequenced in a study of CD8 T cells in ankylosing spondylitis. TCRdb reprocessed the 5' RACE reads with MiXCR, giving one entry per CDR3 protein. The data contain roughly 150,000 distinct CDR3 sequences, about 32% of them seen just once; the ten biggest clones take up approximately 5.9%. The sample was synovial fluid, either unsorted or a sorted T cell fraction (not recorded which). These receptors were collected from a male donor with ankylosing spondylitis.

This clonotype was counted ten times or more. This chain uses TRBV12-3 or TRBV12-4 with TRBJ2-2; D possibly corresponds to TRBD1 (6 bases). This CDR3 is built from 13 residues. V dropped 6 bases and J dropped 7 bases, with 12 bases sitting between them. The DNA of the CDR3 is TGTGCCAGCAGCCGTCAGGGGTTCGGGGAGCTGTTTTTT. It yields the protein CASSRQGFGELFF.

The V gene is TRBV29-1, the J gene TRBJ1-2; tentative D call: TRBD1 (6 bases). The CDR3 loop spans 14 amino acids. Germline CDR1 is SQVTM and CDR2 is ANQGSEA. V dropped 6 bases and J dropped 4 bases, with 18 bases sitting between them. The CDR3 DNA is TGCAGCGTGAACGGGGTGAGGGGGATCTATGGCTACACCTTC. Amino acids: CSVNGVRGIYGYTF.

There are many counts of this clonotype. In DNA form, the CDR3 reads TGCAGTGCGGGTAGGGGTGAGCAGTTCTTC. As protein: CSAGRGEQFF. The chain is built from TRBV20-1 and TRBJ2-1, with a possible D match to TRBD1 (5 bases). CDR1 is DFQATT and CDR2 is SNEGSKA in the germline V gene (reference sequence). Trimming took 6 bases from V and 9 from J, leaving 9 bases between them. The CDR3 covers 10 residues.

This clonotype was recorded many times. The chain carries TRBV29-1 and TRBJ1-1; D gene uncertain. CDR3 length: 11 residues. Germline loops: CDR1 SQVTM, CDR2 ANQGSEA. Trimming removed 2 bases at V and 6 bases at J, with 7 bases between. In nucleotides, the CDR3 is TGCAGCGTTGAATCCGGGCCTGAAGCTTTCTTT. Encoded protein: CSVESGPEAFF.

The genes are TRBV7-3 and TRBJ2-2; 7 bases line up with TRBD2. After removal of 0 bases from V and 6 bases from J, the junction contained 7 bases not matched to a gene. The CDR3 runs to 16 residues. The germline V gene encodes CDR1 SGHTA and CDR2 FQGTGA. The CDR3 protein is CASSLTSGGRAGELFF. The CDR3, as DNA: TGTGCCAGCAGCTTAACTAGCGGAGGGAGGGCCGGGGAGCTGTTTTTT.

The sample holds many counts of this clonotype. The chain employs TRBV20-1 and TRBJ2-1, with TRBD2 identical over 10 bases. Germline loops: CDR1 DFQATT, CDR2 SNEGSKA (reference sequence). J gave up 9 bases and V 4 bases, and 9 bases lay outside the gene matches. The CDR3 contains 14 residues. DNA for the CDR3: TGCAGTGCTACTCAAGCGGGAGGGATTGGTGAGCAGTTCTTC. Translation: CSATQAGGIGEQFF.

A few counts support this clonotype. The chain has TRBV20-1 and TRBJ2-3; D is ambiguous. The V gene lost 3 bases and the J gene lost 2 bases, with 9 bases spanning the gap. The V gene's germline CDR1 is DFQATT and CDR2 SNEGSKA (reference sequence). CDR3 length: 13 residues. The CDR3 spells CSARRAPTDTQYF. The CDR3 DNA is TGCAGTGCTAGGCGCGCCCCCACAGATACGCAGTATTTT.

On this clonotype: Compared with germline, one end of the junction differs, possibly owing to a read error. This chain joins TRBV6-6 and TRBJ2-7; D gene ambiguous. The CDR3 spans 12 residues. From germline, CDR1 is MNHNY and CDR2 SVGAGI (reference sequence). CDR3 sequence (DNA): TGTGCCAGCAGTTACGGTTCCTCCGAGCAGTACTTC. Protein: CASSYGSSEQYF.

Many counts were recorded for this clonotype. This chain uses TRBV10-3 with TRBJ2-5, with TRBD2 matching 12 bases. The CDR3 loop spans 13 amino acids. In germline, CDR1 is ENHRY, CDR2 SYGVKD. CDR3 bases: TGTGCAGTGGGACTAGCGGGTGGCGAGACCCAGTACTTC. Its protein product is CAVGLAGGETQYF.

This chain uses TRBV7-8 with TRBJ2-1, with TRBD2 identical over 10 bases. V lost 4 bases and J lost 6; bases outside the gene matches: 6. The CDR3 is 15 amino acids. Germline values: CDR1 SGHVS, CDR2 FQNEAQ. CDR3 DNA: TGTGCCAGCAGCTCCCTAGCGGGGGCGGTCAATGAGCAGTTCTTC. Its protein is CASSSLAGAVNEQFF.

The V call is TRBV6-5, the J call TRBJ2-1; 7 nucleotides agree with TRBD2. With V trimmed by 0 bases and J by 6 bases, 11 bases remained unmatched. This CDR3 contains 17 residues. CDR1 is MNHEY, CDR2 SVGAGI, per germline. The CDR3 protein is CASSYSPFAGEGNEQFF. DNA for the CDR3: TGTGCCAGCAGTTACTCCCCCTTTGCGGGGGAGGGCAATGAGCAGTTCTTC.

There are many counts of this clonotype. The chain couples TRBV20-1 to TRBJ1-1; D may be TRBD1 (5 bases). The CDR3 is made up of 12 amino acids. The germline V and J ends were trimmed by 8 bases and 8 bases, with 18 bases remaining between them. Germline-derived CDR1 and CDR2 are DFQATT and SNEGSKA (reference sequence). CDR3 coding DNA: TGCAGTTCACCTGGGGCGGGGCCGGAAGCTTTCTTT. Encoded protein: CSSPGAGPEAFF.

The V and J genes are TRBV4-1 and TRBJ1-4; perhaps TRBD1 as D (5 bases). Germline values: CDR1 MGHRA, CDR2 YSYEKL. V was cut by 4 bases and J by 4 bases, with 16 bases left in between. The CDR3 consists of 16 residues. DNA for the CDR3: TGCGCCAGCAGCCCCAACAGCGGGACGGTTAATGAAAAACTGTTTTTT. Its protein is CASSPNSGTVNEKLFF.

The chain uses TRBV12-3 or TRBV12-4 and TRBJ2-1, with TRBD2 identical over 11 bases. The CDR3 runs to 14 residues. The V segment lost 2 bases and the J segment 8 bases; nucleotides outside the gene matches: 2. CDR3 bases: TGTGCCAGCAGTTTAAGGGGACTAGCGGATGAGCAGTTCTTC. Translated, it gives CASSLRGLADEQFF.